This is a list of T cell receptor beta chains from one sample in a study of cytomegalovirus exposure and HLA in healthy donors. Sequencing used immunoSEQ multiplex PCR; TCRdb keeps in-frame clones, though not all of them. The sample has a few hundred thousand clones; around 86% are singletons. The sample taken for sequencing was PBMCs. All receptors come from a woman aged 18-30 years in good health and CMV-seronegative. CDR3s include the opening cysteine and the closing phenylalanine or tryptophan. D genes are given only for firm matches. Rows may omit the clone size; those that give it use once, few, many or a size class.

>TRBJ2-7|TRBV2|.|.
TGTGCCAGCAGTGAGGCAGGAATATCCTACGAGCAGTACTTC
CASSEAGISYEQYF
>TRBJ2-7|TRBV14|few|TRBD1
TGTGCCAGCAGGCGACAGGGGGCCTACGAGCAGTACTTC
CASRRQGAYEQYF
>TRBJ1-1|TRBV6-5|.|.
TGTGCCAGCAGTTTATTTAGAGGTTCTGAAGCTTTCTTT
CASSLFRGSEAFF
>TRBJ2-7|TRBV4-3|.|.
TGCGCCAGCAGCCAAGATAGCTTTGCAGGGTACGAGCAGTACTTC
CASSQDSFAGYEQYF
>TRBJ1-3|TRBV25-1|once|.
TGTGCCAGCAGTGAATGGGGCGCGAGCTCTGGAAACACCATATATTTT
CASSEWGASSGNTIYF
>TRBJ2-3|TRBV7-2|.|TRBD2
TGTGCCAGCAGCCCTCTCGGGGGGGGTGGCACAGATACGCAGTATTTT
CASSPLGGGGTDTQYF
>TRBJ2-1|TRBV29-1|.|.
TGCAGCGTTGATACGGCTAGTGGAGCTAGACGGTTCTTC
CSVDTASGARRFF
>TRBJ2-7|TRBV27|.|TRBD1
TGTGCCAGCAGTCAAGGGACAGGGGGGGAGCAGTACTTC
CASSQGTGGEQYF
>TRBJ1-2|TRBV6-5|.|TRBD1
TGTGCCAGCAGAGAGGGTGGGACAGGGGATGGCTACACCTTC
CASREGGTGDGYTF
>TRBJ1-1|TRBV29-1|.|TRBD1
TGCAGCGTTTCAGTGACAGGGGCCCTCCATTACACTGAAGCTTTCTTT
CSVSVTGALHYTEAFF
>TRBJ2-1|TRBV6-5|.|.
TGTGCCAGCAGTTACCAACTCGGGCAGGGTGTCAATGAGCAGTTCTTC
CASSYQLGQGVNEQFF
>TRBJ1-2|TRBV25-1|.|TRBD1
TGTGCCAGCAGTGAATCAGGGGGCGTCGACTATGGCTACACCTTC
CASSESGGVDYGYTF
>TRBJ2-2|TRBV11-2|.|TRBD1
TGTGCCAGCAGCTTTGGGGGACAGGGGGTCACCGGGGAGCTGTTTTTT
CASSFGGQGVTGELFF
>TRBJ2-7|TRBV6-5|.|.
TGTGCCAGCAGTTACTCGGCAGGGGCGTACGAGCAGTACTTC
CASSYSAGAYEQYF
>TRBJ2-5|TRBV6-1|.|TRBD1
TGTGCCAGCAGTCCTTTGACAGGGGGCTTGGAGACCCAGTACTTC
CASSPLTGGLETQYF
>TRBJ2-3|TRBV7-9|.|.
TGTGCCAGCAGCTTATTACAGCTCACAGATACGCAGTATTTT
CASSLLQLTDTQYF
>TRBJ1-5|TRBV19|.|.
TGTGCCAGTAGTGTTCAGGGCAGCAATCAGCCCCAGCATTTT
CASSVQGSNQPQHF
>TRBJ2-7|TRBV19|.|TRBD1
TGTGCCAGTAGTTCTACGCTAAAACAGGGGTACGAGCAGTACTTC
CASSSTLKQGYEQYF
>TRBJ2-1|TRBV6-4|.|.
TGTGCCAGCAGTGAACAGCAATACAATGAGCAGTTCTTC
CASSEQQYNEQFF
>TRBJ1-2|TRBV7-8|.|.
TGTGCCAGCAGCTCGAGGCCCCGGGACAATTTTTACTATGGCTACACCTTC
CASSSRPRDNFYYGYTF
>TRBJ1-5|TRBV19|.|TRBD1
TGTGCCAGTTGGGACAGGAGCAATCAGCCCCAGCATTTT
CASWDRSNQPQHF
>TRBJ2-7|TRBV6-6|.|TRBD2
TGTGCCAGCAGTTCCGGGGGGGCCGAGCAGTACTTC
CASSSGGAEQYF
>TRBJ2-7|TRBV28|.|.
TGTGCCAGCAGTTTAGGTTCTCTAGCGTCGAGCTCCTACGAGCAGTACTTC
CASSLGSLASSSYEQYF
>TRBJ2-5|TRBV7-4|.|TRBD2
TGTGCCAGCAGCTTGCGGGAGCAGGTAAAGACCCAGTACTTC
CASSLREQVKTQYF
>TRBJ2-7|TRBV29-1|.|.
TGCAGCGGCGGGACTCAAGCCTACGAGCAGTACTTC
CSGGTQAYEQYF
>TRBJ2-2|TRBV6-5|.|.
TGTGCCAGCAGTTACCTAGCGACCGGGGAGCTGTTTTTT
CASSYLATGELFF
>TRBJ2-3|TRBV28|.|TRBD2
TGTGCCAGCGAGAGTGGACGGACTAGCCTTACAGATACGCAGTATTTT
CASESGRTSLTDTQYF
>TRBJ2-1|TRBV13|.|.
TGTGCCAGCAGCTTCTCTCTTGGAGGGGCCTACAATGAGCAGTTCTTC
CASSFSLGGAYNEQFF